This T cell receptor beta chain was retrieved from a study of blood T cells in healthy people across ages. Primed by a sample-barcoded 5' primer and a J-beta primer mix, a second PCR proceeded for about 6 to 12 cycles. TCRdb itself ran the 5' RACE reads through MiXCR, one entry per CDR3 protein. Of 600,000 to 800,000 distinct CDR3 sequences detected, 20% to 25% appear once; the ten largest clones hold roughly 3.6%. Study findings and constraints: Observed TCR beta diversity showed a strong correlation with the percentage of naive T cells as measured by flow cytometry.

A note on this clonotype: Its antigen is currently unknown.

Germline V gene data show CDR1 as SGHTA and CDR2 as FQGNSA. V trimming: 1 base; J trimming: 3 bases; junction bases outside the gene matches: 2. There are 15 residues in the CDR3. The chain couples TRBV7-2 to TRBJ2-2, with TRBD1 matching over 7 bases. The sample comprised blood. The TCR sequence derives from a man in his sixties or seventies in good health. CDR3 coding DNA: TGTGCCAGCAGCTTAGGACAGGGTTACACCGGGGAGCTGTTTTTT. Translating gives CASSLGQGYTGELFF.